Listed below are T cell receptor beta chains from one sample, sequenced in a study of response to subunit inactivated influenza vaccine. TCRdb called the RT-PCR reads again in MiXCR, with one record for every CDR3 protein. The sample has approximately 500,000 distinct CDR3 sequences; 14% are singletons. The sample was PBMCs from blood, taken less than 13 days after vaccination. These receptors all come from a man aged 45 to 65 who received an inactivated influenza vaccine. Each CDR3 is given without its conserved first and last residue.

v_call | cdr3_aa
TRBV6-1 | ASIRDRDQPQH
TRBV12-3/TRBV12-4 | ASSSTDQEETQY
TRBV24-1 | AAIDSGTSGVYGSSTGELF
TRBV11-2 | ASSLRPGAEGYT
TRBV7-5 | ISVPEAFPTGVTGELF
TRBV20-1 | SAGRTPNNYGYT
TRBV4-1 | ASSQGRSTEKLF
TRBV20-1 | SARRAGDLRETQY
TRBV4-2 | ASSREGQAQETQY
TRBV4-2 | ASRPGLAGATDTQY
TRBV4-1 | ASSQPPGGNSGNTIY
TRBV9 | ASSVAGTGYEQY
TRBV7-8 | ASSLRGQSFEQY
TRBV20-1 | SATQGPGYQPQH
TRBV3-1 | ASSQGRSNEQF